Detailed here is one T cell receptor beta chain. Preparing the TCRbeta library involved the use of unique molecular identifiers. TCRdb redid the calling of the PCR reads with MiXCR, one entry per CDR3 protein. The data hold under 250,000 distinct CDR3 sequences, with approximately 15% observed a single time. Germline-derived CDR1 and CDR2 are SGHRS and YFSETQ. The CDR3 is 19 amino acids. V dropped 0 bases and J dropped 7 bases, with 25 bases sitting between them. This record belongs to a study of T-cell reconstitution after alpha-beta-depleted transplantation in children. V and J are TRBV5-1 and TRBJ1-4; D possibly corresponds to TRBD1 (6 bases). This clonotype was sampled from a male patient under 10 years old who had a stem cell transplant for acute lymphoblastic leukemia, so the T cells may come from the graft donor. The sample consisted of PBMCs, mostly from graft donor cells, taken 360 days after TCRalphabeta/CD19-depleted stem cell transplant. CDR3 DNA: TGCGCCAGCAGCTTGGACAGGGTGAAGTCGCCGAGGCCGCCTGAAAAACTGTTTTTT. As protein: CASSLDRVKSPRPPEKLFF.